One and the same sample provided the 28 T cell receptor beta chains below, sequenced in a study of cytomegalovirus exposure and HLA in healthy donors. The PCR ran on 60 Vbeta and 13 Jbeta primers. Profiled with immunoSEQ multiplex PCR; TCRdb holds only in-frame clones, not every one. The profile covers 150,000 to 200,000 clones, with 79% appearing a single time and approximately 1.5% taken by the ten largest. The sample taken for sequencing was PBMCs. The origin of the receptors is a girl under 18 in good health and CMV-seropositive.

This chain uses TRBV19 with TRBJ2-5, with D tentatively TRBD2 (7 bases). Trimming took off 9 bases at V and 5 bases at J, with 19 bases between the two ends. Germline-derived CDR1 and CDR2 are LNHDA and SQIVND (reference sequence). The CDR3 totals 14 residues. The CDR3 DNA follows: TGTGCCAGATTATTGGGGGGGGCAGGGGAGACCCAGTACTTC. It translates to CARLLGGAGETQYF.

CDR3 protein: CASSSGLAGARFGETQYF. The CDR3 nucleotides read TGTGCCAGCAGCTCTGGACTAGCGGGGGCCAGGTTTGGGGAGACCCAGTACTTC. V usage is TRBV5-4 and J usage is TRBJ2-5; 13 bases match TRBD2. CDR1 and CDR2 (germline): SGHNT, YYREEE (reference sequence). The CDR3 is made up of 18 amino acids. V shed 3 bases and J 5 bases; nucleotides not matched to a gene: 13.

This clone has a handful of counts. This chain's CDR3 is CASSLGQGVYTEAFF. For the CDR3, the DNA is TGTGCCAGCAGCCTAGGACAGGGTGTATACACTGAAGCTTTCTTT. The rearrangement uses TRBV6-5 and TRBJ1-1; the match to TRBD1 covers 8 bases. CDR1 and CDR2 from the germline V gene are MNHEY and SVGAGI. V dropped 6 bases and J dropped 3; count of bases not matched to a gene: 9. This CDR3 spans 15 amino acids.

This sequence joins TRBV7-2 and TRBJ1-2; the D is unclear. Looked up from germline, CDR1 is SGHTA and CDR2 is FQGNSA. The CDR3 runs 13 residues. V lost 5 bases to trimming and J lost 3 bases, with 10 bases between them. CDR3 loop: CASSPSRDYGYTF. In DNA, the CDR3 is TGTGCCAGCAGCCCCTCACGGGACTATGGCTACACCTTC.

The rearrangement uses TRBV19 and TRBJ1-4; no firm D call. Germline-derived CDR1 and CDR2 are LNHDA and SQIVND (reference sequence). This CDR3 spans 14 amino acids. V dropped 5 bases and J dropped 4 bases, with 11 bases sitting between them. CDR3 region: CASSGAGFNEKLFF. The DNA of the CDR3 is TGTGCCAGTAGTGGAGCGGGGTTTAATGAAAAACTGTTTTTT.

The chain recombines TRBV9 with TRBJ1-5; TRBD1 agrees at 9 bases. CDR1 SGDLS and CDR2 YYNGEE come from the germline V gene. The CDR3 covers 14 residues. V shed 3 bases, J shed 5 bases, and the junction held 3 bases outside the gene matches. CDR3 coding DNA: TGTGCCAGCAGCGCCCACAGGGGGCATCAGCCCCAGCATTTT. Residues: CASSAHRGHQPQHF. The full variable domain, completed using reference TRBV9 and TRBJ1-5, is DSGVTQTPKHLITATGQRVTLRCSPRSGDLSVYWYQQSLDQGLQFLIQYYNGEERAKGNILERFSAQQFPDLHSELNLSSLELGDSALYFCASSAHRGHQPQHFGDGTRLSIL.

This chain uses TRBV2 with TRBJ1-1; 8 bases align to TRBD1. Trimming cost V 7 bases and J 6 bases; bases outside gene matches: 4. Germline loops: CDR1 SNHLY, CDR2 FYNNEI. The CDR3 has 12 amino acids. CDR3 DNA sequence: TGTGCCAGCAAGACGGACAGGGCTGAAGCTTTCTTT. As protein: CASKTDRAEAFF.

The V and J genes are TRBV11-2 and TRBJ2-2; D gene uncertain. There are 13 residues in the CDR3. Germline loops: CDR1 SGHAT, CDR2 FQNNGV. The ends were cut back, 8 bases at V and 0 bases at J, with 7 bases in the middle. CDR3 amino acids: CASPLTNTGELFF. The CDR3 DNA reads TGTGCCAGCCCCTTAACGAACACCGGGGAGCTGTTTTTT.

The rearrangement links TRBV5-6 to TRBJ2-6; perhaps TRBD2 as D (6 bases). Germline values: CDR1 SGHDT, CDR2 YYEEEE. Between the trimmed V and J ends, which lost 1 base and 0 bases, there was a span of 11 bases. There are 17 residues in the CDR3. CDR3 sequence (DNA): TGTGCCAGCAGCTTGCGCGGGGAGAGCTCTGGGGCCAACGTCCTGACTTTC. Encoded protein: CASSLRGESSGANVLTF.

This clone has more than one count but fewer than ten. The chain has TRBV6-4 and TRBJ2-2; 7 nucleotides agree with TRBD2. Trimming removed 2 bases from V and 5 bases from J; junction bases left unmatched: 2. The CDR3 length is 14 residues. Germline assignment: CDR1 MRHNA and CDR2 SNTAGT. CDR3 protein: CASSDSGETGELFF. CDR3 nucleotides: TGTGCCAGCAGTGACAGCGGGGAAACCGGGGAGCTGTTTTTT.

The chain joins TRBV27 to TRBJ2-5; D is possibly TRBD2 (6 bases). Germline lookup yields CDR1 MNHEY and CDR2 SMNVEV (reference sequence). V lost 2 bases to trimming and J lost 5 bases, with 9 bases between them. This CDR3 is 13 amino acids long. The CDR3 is CASSLAGGETQYF. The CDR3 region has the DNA TGTGCCAGCAGTTTAGCCGGGGGTGAGACCCAGTACTTC.

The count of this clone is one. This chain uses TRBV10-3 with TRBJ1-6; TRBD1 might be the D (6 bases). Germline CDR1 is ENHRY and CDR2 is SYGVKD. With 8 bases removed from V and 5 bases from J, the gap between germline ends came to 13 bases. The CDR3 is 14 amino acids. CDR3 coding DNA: TGTGCCATCGGGGACACTGGAGATAATTCACCCCTCCACTTT. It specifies CAIGDTGDNSPLHF.

The CDR3 reads CASSRIERDIREQYF. The CDR3 DNA reads TGTGCCAGCAGCCGAATCGAACGGGACATCAGGGAGCAGTACTTC. The chain recombines TRBV4-2 with TRBJ2-7; the D gene is possibly TRBD1 (6 bases). Deletions cut 4 bases from V and 7 bases from J, with 20 bases between. The CDR3 has 15 amino acids. Germline V CDR1 and CDR2: LGHNA, YNFKEQ.

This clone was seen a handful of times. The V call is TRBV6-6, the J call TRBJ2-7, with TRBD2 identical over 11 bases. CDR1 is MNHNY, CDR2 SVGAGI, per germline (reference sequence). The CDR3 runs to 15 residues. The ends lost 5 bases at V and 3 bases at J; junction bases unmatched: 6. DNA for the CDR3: TGTGCCAGCAGTCCATCTAGCGGGGGGAGCTACGAGCAGTACTTC. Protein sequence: CASSPSSGGSYEQYF.

As DNA, the CDR3 is TGTGCCAGCAGTGCAGGGATGAACACTGAAGCTTTCTTT. Residues: CASSAGMNTEAFF. This chain links TRBV6-5 with TRBJ1-1; perhaps TRBD1 as D (5 bases). V gave up 5 bases and J gave up 0 bases, with 7 bases separating them. CDR3 length: 13 residues. Germline V CDR1 and CDR2: MNHEY, SVGAGI.

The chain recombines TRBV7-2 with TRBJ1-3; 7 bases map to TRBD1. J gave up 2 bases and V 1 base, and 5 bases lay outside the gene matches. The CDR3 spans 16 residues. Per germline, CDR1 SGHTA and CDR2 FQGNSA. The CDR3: CASSLDRTGPGNTIYF. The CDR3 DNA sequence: TGTGCCAGCAGCTTAGACCGGACAGGACCTGGAAACACCATATATTTT.

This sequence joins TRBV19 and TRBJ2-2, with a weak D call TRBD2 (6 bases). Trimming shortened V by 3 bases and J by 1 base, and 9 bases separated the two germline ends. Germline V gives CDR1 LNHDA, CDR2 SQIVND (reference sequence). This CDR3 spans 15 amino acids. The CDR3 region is CASSMGGVNTGELFF. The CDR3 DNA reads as TGTGCCAGTAGTATGGGCGGGGTGAACACCGGGGAGCTGTTTTTT. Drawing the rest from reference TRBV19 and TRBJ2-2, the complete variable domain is DGGITQSPKYLFRKEGQNVTLSCEQNLNHDAMYWYRQDPGQGLRLIYYSQIVNDFQKGDIAEGYSVSREKKESFPLTVTSAQKNPTAFYLCASSMGGVNTGELFFGEGSRLTVL.

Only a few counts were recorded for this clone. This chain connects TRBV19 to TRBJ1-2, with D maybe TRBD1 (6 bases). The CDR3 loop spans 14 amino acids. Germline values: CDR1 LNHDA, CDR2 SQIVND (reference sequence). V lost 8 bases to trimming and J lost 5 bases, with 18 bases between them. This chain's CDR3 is CASGEQGRPYGYTF. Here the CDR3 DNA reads TGTGCCAGTGGAGAACAGGGTAGGCCTTATGGCTACACCTTC. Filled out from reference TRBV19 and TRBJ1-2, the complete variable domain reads DGGITQSPKYLFRKEGQNVTLSCEQNLNHDAMYWYRQDPGQGLRLIYYSQIVNDFQKGDIAEGYSVSREKKESFPLTVTSAQKNPTAFYLCASGEQGRPYGYTFGSGTRLTVV.

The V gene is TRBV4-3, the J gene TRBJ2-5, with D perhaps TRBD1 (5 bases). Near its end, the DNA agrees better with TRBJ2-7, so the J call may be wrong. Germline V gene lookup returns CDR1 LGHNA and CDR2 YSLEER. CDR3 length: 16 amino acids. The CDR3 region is CASSQDRARVPYEQYF. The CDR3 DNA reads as TGCGCCAGCAGCCAAGATAGGGCCAGGGTCCCCTACGAGCAGTACTTC.

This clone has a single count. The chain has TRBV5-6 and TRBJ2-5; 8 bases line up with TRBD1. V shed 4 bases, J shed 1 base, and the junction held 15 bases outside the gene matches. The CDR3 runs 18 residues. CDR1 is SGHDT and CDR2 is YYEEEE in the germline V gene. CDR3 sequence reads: CASSNTGGRSRIQETQYF. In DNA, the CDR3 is TGTGCCAGCAGCAATACAGGGGGTCGCAGTCGGATCCAAGAGACCCAGTACTTC.

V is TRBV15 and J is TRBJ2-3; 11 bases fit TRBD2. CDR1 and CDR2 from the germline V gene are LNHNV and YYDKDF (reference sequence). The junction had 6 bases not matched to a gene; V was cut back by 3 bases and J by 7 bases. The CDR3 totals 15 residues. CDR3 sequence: CATSSNSGGANTQYF. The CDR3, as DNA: TGTGCCACCAGCAGTAATAGCGGGGGGGCAAATACGCAGTATTTT.

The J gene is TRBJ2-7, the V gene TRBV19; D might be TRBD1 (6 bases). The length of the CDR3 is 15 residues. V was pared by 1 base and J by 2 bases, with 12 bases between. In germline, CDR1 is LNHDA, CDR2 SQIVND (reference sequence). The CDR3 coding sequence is TGTGCCAGTAGTATAGCGTTGGGACACCCCTACGAGCAGTACTTC. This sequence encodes CASSIALGHPYEQYF.

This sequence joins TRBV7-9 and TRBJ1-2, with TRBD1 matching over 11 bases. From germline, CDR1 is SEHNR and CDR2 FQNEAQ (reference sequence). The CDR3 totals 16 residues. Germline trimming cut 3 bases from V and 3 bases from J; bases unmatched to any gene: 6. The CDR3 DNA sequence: TGTGCCAGCAGCTTCATAGGACAGGGGGCCGACTATGGCTACACCTTC. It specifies CASSFIGQGADYGYTF.

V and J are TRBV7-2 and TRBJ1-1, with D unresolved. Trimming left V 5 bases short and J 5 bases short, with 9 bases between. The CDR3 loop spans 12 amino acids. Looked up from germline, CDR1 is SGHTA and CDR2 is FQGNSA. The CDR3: CASSTYGTEAFF. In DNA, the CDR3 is TGTGCCAGCAGCACTTACGGGACTGAAGCTTTCTTT.

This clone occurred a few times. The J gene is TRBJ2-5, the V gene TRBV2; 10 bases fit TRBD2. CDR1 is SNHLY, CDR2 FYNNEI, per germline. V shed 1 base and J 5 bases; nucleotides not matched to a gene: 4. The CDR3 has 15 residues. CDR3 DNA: TGTGCCAGCAGTGAAGGTGGGACTAGCGCTGAGACCCAGTACTTC. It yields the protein CASSEGGTSAETQYF. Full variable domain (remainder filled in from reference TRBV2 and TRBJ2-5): EPEVTQTPSHQVTQMGQEVILRCVPISNHLYFYWYRQILGQKVEFLVSFYNNEISEKSEIFDDQFSVERPDGSNFTLKIRSTKLEDSAMYFCASSEGGTSAETQYFGPGTRLLVL.

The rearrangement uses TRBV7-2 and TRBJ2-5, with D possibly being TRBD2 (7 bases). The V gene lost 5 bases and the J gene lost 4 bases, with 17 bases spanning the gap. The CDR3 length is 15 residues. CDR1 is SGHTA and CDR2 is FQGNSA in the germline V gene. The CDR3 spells CASSPKGGPPETQYF. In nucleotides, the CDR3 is TGTGCCAGCAGCCCAAAGGGGGGGCCCCCAGAGACCCAGTACTTC.

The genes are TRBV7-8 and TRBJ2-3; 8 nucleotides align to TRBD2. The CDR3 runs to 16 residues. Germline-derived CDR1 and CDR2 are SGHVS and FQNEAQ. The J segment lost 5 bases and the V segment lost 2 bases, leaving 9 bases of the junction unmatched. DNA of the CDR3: TGTGCCAGCAGCTTATTCGGGGGGGCCTTAGGAGATACGCAGTATTTT. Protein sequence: CASSLFGGALGDTQYF.

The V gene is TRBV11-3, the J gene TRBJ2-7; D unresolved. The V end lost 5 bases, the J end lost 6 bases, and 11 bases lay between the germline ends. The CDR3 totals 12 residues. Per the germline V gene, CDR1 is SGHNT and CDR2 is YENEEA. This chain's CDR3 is CASSENVAEQYF. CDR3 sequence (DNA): TGTGCCAGCAGCGAAAACGTGGCCGAGCAGTACTTC. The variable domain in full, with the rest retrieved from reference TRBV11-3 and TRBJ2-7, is EAGVVQSPRYKIIEKKQPVAFWCNPISGHNTLYWYLQNLGQGPELLIRYENEEAVDDSQLPKDRFSAERLKGVDSTLKIQPAELGDSAVYLCASSENVAEQYFGPGTRLTVT.